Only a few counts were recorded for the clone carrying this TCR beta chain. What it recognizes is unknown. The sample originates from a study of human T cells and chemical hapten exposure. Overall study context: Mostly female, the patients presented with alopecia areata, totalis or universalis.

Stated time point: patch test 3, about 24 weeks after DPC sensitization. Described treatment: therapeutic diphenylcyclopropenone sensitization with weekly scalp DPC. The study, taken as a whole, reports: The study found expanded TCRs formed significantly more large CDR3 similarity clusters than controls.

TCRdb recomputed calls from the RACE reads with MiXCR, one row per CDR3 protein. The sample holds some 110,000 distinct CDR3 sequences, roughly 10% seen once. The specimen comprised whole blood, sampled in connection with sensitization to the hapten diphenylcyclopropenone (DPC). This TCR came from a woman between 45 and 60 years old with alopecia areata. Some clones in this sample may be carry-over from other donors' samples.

As DNA, the CDR3 is TGTGCCAGCGCCCTCTCAGGGGAAGCCGGGGAGCTGTTTTTT. Its protein product is CASALSGEAGELFF. The chain recombines TRBV18 with TRBJ2-2; TRBD1 is a possible D gene (6 bases). CDR1 KGHSH and CDR2 LQKENI come from the germline V gene. V shed 8 bases and J shed 6 bases, with 16 bases lying between them. There are 14 residues in the CDR3. The whole variable domain, remainder taken from reference TRBV18 and TRBJ2-2, is NAGVMQNPRHLVRRRGQEARLRCSPMKGHSHVYWYRQLPEEGLKFMVYLQKENIIDESGMPKERFSAEFPKEGPSILRIQQVVRGDSAAYFCASALSGEAGELFFGEGSRLTVL.